These 8 T cell receptor beta chains share one sample of origin, sequenced in a study of blood T cell repertoires in COVID-19. Sequencing used immunoSEQ multiplex PCR; TCRdb keeps in-frame clones, though not all of them. The table includes 70,000 or so clones, 82% detected once. Sequencing was performed on peripheral blood. The receptors were sampled from a human donor in a cohort sampled during active COVID-19.

The chain couples TRBV6-2 or TRBV6-3 to TRBJ2-6; 7 bases fit TRBD1. The junction had 5 bases not matched to a gene; V was cut back by 2 bases and J by 4 bases. Per the germline V gene, CDR1 is MNHEY and CDR2 is SVGEGT. The CDR3 sequence is 16 residues long. The CDR3 DNA follows: TGTGCCAGCAGTTACGAGACAGGGTCAGGGGCCAACGTCCTGACTTTC. This sequence encodes CASSYETGSGANVLTF.

The genes are TRBV6-6 and TRBJ1-5; 7 bases map to TRBD1. The CDR3 is made up of 16 amino acids. V shed 4 bases, J shed 0 bases, and the junction held 6 bases outside the gene matches. From germline, CDR1 is MNHNY and CDR2 SVGAGI (reference sequence). CDR3 loop: CASSFGQDYSNQPQHF. The CDR3 coding sequence is TGTGCCAGCAGTTTTGGACAGGATTATAGCAATCAGCCCCAGCATTTT.

J is TRBJ1-4 and V is TRBV4-1; 8 nucleotides align to TRBD1. This CDR3 has 14 amino acids. V gave up 7 bases and J gave up 6 bases; unmatched junction bases: 7. From germline, CDR1 is MGHRA and CDR2 YSYEKL. The DNA for the CDR3 is TGCGCCAGCACGCGACAGGGGAGCGATGAAAAACTGTTTTTT. It encodes CASTRQGSDEKLFF.

The chain has TRBV24-1 and TRBJ2-3; 9 bases align to TRBD1. Trimming cost V 3 bases and J 4 bases; bases outside gene matches: 4. Germline lookup yields CDR1 KGHDR and CDR2 SFDVKD. The CDR3 sequence is 15 residues long. CDR3 sequence (DNA): TGTGCCACCAGTGATCCGGGACAGGGCTCAGATACGCAGTATTTT. It encodes CATSDPGQGSDTQYF.

The rearrangement joins TRBV2 to TRBJ1-1; 9 bases match TRBD1. V lost 7 bases, J lost 8 bases, and 5 bases stayed unmatched. The CDR3 is 12 amino acids. The germline V gene has CDR1 SNHLY and CDR2 FYNNEI. Here the CDR3 reads CASKTGGREAFF. The CDR3 nucleotides are TGTGCCAGCAAGACAGGGGGACGGGAAGCTTTCTTT.

This chain connects TRBV10-3 to TRBJ2-3; TRBD1 agrees at 7 bases. The CDR3 is 15 residues long. The V gene end was trimmed by 4 bases and the J gene end by 0 bases; junction bases not matched to a gene: 4. CDR1 and CDR2 from the germline V gene are ENHRY and SYGVKD. The CDR3 DNA sequence: TGTGCCATCAGTGTTCTGGACAGGAGCACAGATACGCAGTATTTT. Translation gives CAISVLDRSTDTQYF.

The chain couples TRBV7-2 to TRBJ1-3, with a weak D call TRBD1 (5 bases). CDR3 length equals 13 residues. Trimming left V 7 bases short and J 3 bases short, with 10 bases between. Germline CDR1 reads SGHTA; CDR2 reads FQGNSA. CDR3 amino acids: CASIQDNGNTIYF. Here the CDR3 DNA reads TGTGCCAGCATCCAGGACAATGGAAACACCATATATTTT.

The chain joins TRBV7-8 to TRBJ2-7, with 10 bases identical to TRBD1. The CDR3 is 16 residues long. The germline V gene encodes CDR1 SGHVS and CDR2 FQNEAQ. V lost 0 bases to trimming and J lost 3 bases; unmatched junction nucleotides: 5. The CDR3 nucleotides read TGTGCCAGCAGCTTAGCCCGGGACAGGGGATACTACGAGCAGTACTTC. As protein: CASSLARDRGYYEQYF.